The next 8 T cell receptor beta chains were all read from a single sample in a study of blood T cell repertoires in COVID-19. Sequencing was performed with immunoSEQ multiplex PCR; in TCRdb, only in-frame clones are kept and a portion is missing. Of around 150,000 clones in the sample, just under 90% were seen once. The specimen was peripheral blood. Every receptor here comes from a woman aged 40 to 49 with acute or convalescent COVID-19.

V gene TRBV5-6 combines with J gene TRBJ1-4; 8 positions agree with TRBD1. After removal of 4 bases from V and 7 bases from J, the junction contained 9 bases not matched to a gene. Looked up from germline, CDR1 is SGHDT and CDR2 is YYEEEE. The CDR3 has 15 amino acids. CDR3 protein: CASSNGQGWGEKLFF. The CDR3 coding sequence is TGTGCCAGCAGCAACGGACAGGGATGGGGTGAAAAACTGTTTTTT.

This clone has only a few counts. The chain has TRBV28 and TRBJ1-4, with 7 bases aligning to TRBD1. CDR1 is MDHEN, CDR2 SYDVKM, per germline. CDR3 size: 16 residues. Trimming at V came to 5 bases and at J to 0 bases, leaving 6 bases not matched to a gene. Here the CDR3 DNA reads TGTGCCAGCAGTGTACAGGGGTCCTCAACTAATGAAAAACTGTTTTTT. It encodes CASSVQGSSTNEKLFF.

The chain recombines TRBV28 with TRBJ2-3; 8 bases align to TRBD2. V trimming: 4 bases; J trimming: 2 bases; junction bases outside the gene matches: 14. The CDR3 covers 18 residues. Germline V gene data show CDR1 as MDHEN and CDR2 as SYDVKM. CDR3 sequence: CASSSAGAHNDYTDTQYF. CDR3 nucleotide sequence: TGTGCCAGCAGTTCAGCGGGGGCCCATAATGACTACACAGATACGCAGTATTTT.

The rearrangement links TRBV19 to TRBJ1-5; 9 bases match TRBD1. The germline gives CDR1 LNHDA, CDR2 SQIVND (reference sequence). Losses at the gene ends were 4 bases for V and 9 bases for J; bases not matched to a gene: 4. The CDR3 extends over 13 amino acids. The CDR3 coding sequence is TGTGCCAGTAGTAAGAGACAGGGGGGGCCCCAGCATTTT. It encodes CASSKRQGGPQHF.

This clone was detected only a few times. The chain combines TRBV6-5 with TRBJ1-2, with D hard to call. Germline lookup yields CDR1 MNHEY and CDR2 SVGAGI. CDR3 length equals 12 residues. Between the trimmed V and J ends, which lost 4 bases and 6 bases, there was a span of 9 bases. DNA of the CDR3: TGTGCCAGCAGTTTCAGAGGGAATGGCTACACCTTC. Amino acid sequence: CASSFRGNGYTF.

The chain has TRBV5-1 and TRBJ2-7; the match to TRBD2 covers 8 bases. The CDR3 loop spans 15 amino acids. Germline V gene data show CDR1 as SGHRS and CDR2 as YFSETQ. V lost 4 bases to trimming and J lost 5 bases; unmatched junction nucleotides: 11. DNA for the CDR3: TGCGCCAGCAGCCTCGCGGGGGGTACTGGAAACGAGCAGTACTTC. Protein: CASSLAGGTGNEQYF.

CDR3 in DNA: TGTGCCAGCAGCATCTACAGGGGCTATGAGCAGTTCTTC. Translation gives CASSIYRGYEQFF. The chain carries TRBV7-2 and TRBJ2-1; 7 nucleotides match TRBD1. The CDR3 spans 13 residues. V trimming: 5 bases; J trimming: 8 bases; junction bases outside the gene matches: 6. Germline CDR1 and CDR2: SGHTA and FQGNSA.

The chain employs TRBV28 and TRBJ1-5; D may be TRBD1 (5 bases). The CDR3 spans 12 residues. V gave up 8 bases and J gave up 9 bases, with 14 bases separating them. Per germline, CDR1 MDHEN and CDR2 SYDVKM. DNA of the CDR3: TGTGCCAGCGGCGGGGGTCAGCGGCCCCAGCATTTT. Protein: CASGGGQRPQHF.